Following are 31 T cell receptor beta chains from one sample sequenced in a study of OX40 agonist ivuxolimab in advanced cancers. Measured with immunoSEQ multiplex PCR; TCRdb has only the in-frame clones, and not every one. The sample has about 100,000 clones, about 91% seen once. The starting material was CD4+ or CD8+ T cells sorted from blood, obtained in a trial of the OX40 agonist ivuxolimab. These receptors came from an adult with an advanced solid tumor such as melanoma, head and neck, liver or kidney cancer.

The rearrangement uses TRBV14 and TRBJ2-3; 12 bases map to TRBD2. CDR1 SGHDN and CDR2 FVKESK come from the germline V gene. The J segment lost 3 bases and the V segment lost 4 bases, leaving 2 bases of the junction unmatched. This CDR3 is 15 amino acids long. The chain's CDR3 is CASSPLAGGTDTQYF. In DNA, the CDR3 is TGTGCCAGCAGCCCTCTAGCGGGAGGGACAGATACGCAGTATTTT.

This clone was picked up one time. The chain employs TRBV27 and TRBJ1-3; perhaps TRBD1 as D (6 bases). Trimming removed 5 bases at V and 4 bases at J, with 12 bases between. This CDR3 has 14 amino acids. CDR1 is MNHEY, CDR2 SMNVEV, per germline (reference sequence). The CDR3 spells CASSVQGRGNTIYF. As DNA, the CDR3 is TGTGCCAGCAGTGTGCAGGGGCGGGGAAACACCATATATTTT.

The chain carries TRBV25-1 and TRBJ2-1; the D is unclear. The germline V and J ends were trimmed by 3 bases and 1 base, with 16 bases remaining between them. The CDR3 loop spans 17 amino acids. From germline, CDR1 is MGHDK and CDR2 SYGVNS. CDR3 amino acids: CASSDFKGYGSYNEQFF. The CDR3 bases are TGTGCCAGCAGTGATTTTAAGGGCTACGGATCCTACAATGAGCAGTTCTTC.

V gene TRBV28 combines with J gene TRBJ2-1; 7 nucleotides agree with TRBD2. CDR1 and CDR2 (germline): MDHEN, SYDVKM. Germline trimming cut 4 bases from V and 7 bases from J; bases unmatched to any gene: 10. This CDR3 contains 15 residues. The CDR3 reads CASSYWRERGNEQFF. The CDR3 DNA follows: TGTGCCAGCAGTTACTGGCGGGAGCGTGGGAATGAGCAGTTCTTC.

The chain uses TRBV5-1 and TRBJ1-1; D is perhaps TRBD1 (6 bases). The germline V gene encodes CDR1 SGHRS and CDR2 YFSETQ. The CDR3 runs 13 residues. With 4 bases removed from V and 7 bases from J, the gap between germline ends came to 14 bases. CDR3 nucleotides: TGCGCCAGCAGCCCAGACAGGTCAGATGAAGCTTTCTTT. Amino acid sequence: CASSPDRSDEAFF. Using reference TRBV5-1 and TRBJ1-1 for the parts outside the CDR3, the full variable domain is KAGVTQTPRYLIKTRGQQVTLSCSPISGHRSVSWYQQTPGQGLQFLFEYFSETQRNKGNFPGRFSGRQFSNSRSEMNVSTLELGDSALYLCASSPDRSDEAFFGQGTRLTVV.

The chain carries TRBV5-1 and TRBJ2-7, with TRBD1 matching 7 bases. The V gene end was trimmed by 4 bases and the J gene end by 6 bases; junction bases not matched to a gene: 7. This CDR3 has 13 residues. From germline, CDR1 is SGHRS and CDR2 YFSETQ. CDR3 residues: CASSKPGQSEQYF. In nucleotides, the CDR3 is TGCGCCAGCAGCAAACCGGGACAGAGCGAGCAGTACTTC. The variable domain in full, completed from reference TRBV5-1 and TRBJ2-7, reads KAGVTQTPRYLIKTRGQQVTLSCSPISGHRSVSWYQQTPGQGLQFLFEYFSETQRNKGNFPGRFSGRQFSNSRSEMNVSTLELGDSALYLCASSKPGQSEQYFGPGTRLTVT.

The chain has TRBV19 and TRBJ2-7; no definite D call. The V gene lost 1 base and the J gene lost 2 bases, with 15 bases spanning the gap. The CDR3 sequence is 16 residues long. CDR1 is LNHDA and CDR2 is SQIVND in the germline V gene (reference sequence). The CDR3 coding sequence is TGTGCCAGTAGTATAGGTTTACATCCTGCAACCTACGAGCAGTACTTC. This sequence encodes CASSIGLHPATYEQYF.

This chain connects TRBV4-2 to TRBJ1-3, with no clear D. Trimming left V 1 base short and J 0 bases short, with 13 bases between. The germline gives CDR1 LGHNA, CDR2 YNFKEQ. This CDR3 has 17 residues. CDR3 in amino acids: CASSQVPGRFSGNTIYF. The DNA for the CDR3 is TGTGCCAGCAGCCAAGTCCCCGGACGCTTCTCTGGAAACACCATATATTTT.

This chain joins TRBV4-3 and TRBJ1-5; D gene uncertain. Germline CDR1 reads LGHNA; CDR2 reads YSLEER. Trimming pared 1 base from V and 5 bases from J, leaving 9 bases between. The CDR3 is 14 amino acids. The CDR3 sequence is CASSQVYWDQPQHF. The DNA for the CDR3 is TGCGCCAGCAGCCAAGTTTACTGGGATCAGCCCCAGCATTTT.

This sequence joins TRBV5-6 and TRBJ2-1; 10 nucleotides line up with TRBD1. This CDR3 comprises 11 residues. The ends lost 4 bases at V and 16 bases at J; junction bases unmatched: 5. CDR1 is SGHDT, CDR2 YYEEEE, per germline. CDR3 nucleotide sequence: TGTGCCAGCAGCGCCGGGACAGGGGAATTCTTC. This translates into CASSAGTGEFF.

The chain links TRBV2 to TRBJ1-1; D unresolved. Germline assignment: CDR1 SNHLY and CDR2 FYNNEI. The CDR3 length is 17 residues. V lost 7 bases and J lost 3, with 24 bases in between. In DNA form, the CDR3 reads TGTGCCAGCATATGCGGCGTCGGCCCGTTTTTGGACACTGAAGCTTTCTTT. Its protein is CASICGVGPFLDTEAFF.

CDR3 loop: CASRTGQGSNTEAFF. The CDR3 coding sequence is TGTGCCAGCAGGACAGGACAGGGAAGTAACACTGAAGCTTTCTTT. V and J are TRBV2 and TRBJ1-1; 8 nucleotides align to TRBD1. This CDR3 is built from 15 residues. Germline trimming cut 6 bases from V and 2 bases from J; bases unmatched to any gene: 8. Germline CDR1 SNHLY, CDR2 FYNNEI. Full variable domain (rest looked up from reference TRBV2 and TRBJ1-1): EPEVTQTPSHQVTQMGQEVILRCVPISNHLYFYWYRQILGQKVEFLVSFYNNEISEKSEIFDDQFSVERPDGSNFTLKIRSTKLEDSAMYFCASRTGQGSNTEAFFGQGTRLTVV.

V usage is TRBV28 and J usage is TRBJ2-7; 8 bases map to TRBD2. Unmatched junction bases numbered 6, after V lost 5 bases and J lost 3 bases. The CDR3 extends over 14 amino acids. CDR1 and CDR2 (germline): MDHEN, SYDVKM. CDR3 sequence: CASSVAGGDYEQYF. CDR3 bases: TGTGCCAGCAGTGTGGCGGGGGGAGACTACGAGCAGTACTTC.

The CDR3 loop reads CASSLYGGGTDTQYF. The DNA for the CDR3 is TGTGCCAGCAGCCTTTACGGGGGGGGCACAGATACGCAGTATTTT. The V gene is TRBV7-2, the J gene TRBJ2-3, with 8 nucleotides matching TRBD2. V shed 5 bases, J shed 1 base, and the junction held 5 bases outside the gene matches. The CDR3 totals 15 residues. Per the germline V gene, CDR1 is SGHTA and CDR2 is FQGNSA.

The chain employs TRBV18 and TRBJ1-2; tentatively, D is TRBD1 (6 bases). Germline CDR1 KGHSH, CDR2 LQKENI. V was clipped by 2 bases and J by 4 bases, with 11 bases between them. This CDR3 has 14 amino acids. The CDR3 region is CASSPTLDSYGYTF. The CDR3 DNA is TGTGCCAGCTCACCAACCTTGGACAGCTATGGCTACACCTTC.

The gene calls are TRBV19 and TRBJ1-5; D is perhaps TRBD1 (5 bases). The germline V gene has CDR1 LNHDA and CDR2 SQIVND (reference sequence). The CDR3 sequence is 16 residues long. V was shortened by 4 bases and J by 3 bases, with 16 bases between the two germline ends. The CDR3 coding sequence is TGTGCCAGTAGTAGGACCCGGGGGTTGGCCAATCAGCCCCAGCATTTT. Translating gives CASSRTRGLANQPQHF.

This chain links TRBV28 with TRBJ1-2; TRBD1 matches at 9 bases. The V segment lost 5 bases and the J segment 8 bases; nucleotides outside the gene matches: 12. Germline V gives CDR1 MDHEN, CDR2 SYDVKM. The CDR3 spans 15 residues. CDR3 sequence: CASSRTGTGNRGYTF. CDR3 nucleotide sequence: TGTGCCAGCAGTCGAACCGGGACAGGGAATCGAGGCTACACCTTC.

The rearrangement joins TRBV4-1 to TRBJ1-3, with a tentative D call TRBD1 (5 bases). Trimming removed 2 bases at V and 3 bases at J, with 23 bases between. The CDR3 is 19 residues long. Germline V lookup: CDR1 MGHRA, CDR2 YSYEKL. The CDR3 DNA reads TGCGCCAGCAGCCAACCCGCTCGGGGCGCAGGGCGGAATGGAAACACCATATATTTT. Amino acid sequence: CASSQPARGAGRNGNTIYF.

The CDR3 loop is CASGLYGTEAFF. The CDR3 bases are TGTGCTAGTGGTTTGTATGGCACTGAAGCTTTCTTT. The chain links TRBV12-5 to TRBJ1-1; D is ambiguous. CDR1 is LGHNT and CDR2 is FRNRAP in the germline V gene. V was cut by 2 bases and J by 4 bases, with 5 bases left in between. The CDR3 totals 12 residues.

This clone occurred a few times. This chain connects TRBV7-2 to TRBJ1-1; TRBD1 matches 8 bases. The germline V gene encodes CDR1 SGHTA and CDR2 FQGNSA. The V segment lost 3 bases and the J segment 2 bases; nucleotides outside the gene matches: 2. The CDR3 sequence is 14 residues long. CDR3 sequence (DNA): TGTGCCAGCAGCTTTGGACAGGGCAACACTGAAGCTTTCTTT. As protein: CASSFGQGNTEAFF.

This chain links TRBV15 with TRBJ1-5, with D maybe TRBD1 (5 bases). CDR1 is LNHNV, CDR2 YYDKDF, per germline (reference sequence). V shed 1 base and J shed 0 bases, with 7 bases lying between them. The CDR3 extends over 15 amino acids. CDR3 sequence reads: CATSRGGDSNQPQHF. In nucleotides, the CDR3 is TGTGCCACCAGCAGAGGAGGGGATAGCAATCAGCCCCAGCATTTT. Complete variable domain (other parts from reference TRBV15 and TRBJ1-5): DAMVIQNPRYQVTQFGKPVTLSCSQTLNHNVMYWYQQKSSQAPKLLFHYYDKDFNNEADTPDNFQSRRPNTSFCFLDIRSPGLGDTAMYLCATSRGGDSNQPQHFGDGTRLSIL.

The CDR3 bases are TGTGCCAGCGGATACAGGGGGCTAGAGACCCAGTACTTC. Protein product: CASGYRGLETQYF. The chain links TRBV28 to TRBJ2-5; 9 nucleotides align to TRBD1. With V trimmed by 8 bases and J by 4 bases, 5 bases remained unmatched. The CDR3 is 13 amino acids. The germline V gene encodes CDR1 MDHEN and CDR2 SYDVKM.

The chain combines TRBV7-8 with TRBJ2-1, with 14 bases lining up with TRBD2. Germline assignment: CDR1 SGHVS and CDR2 FQNEAQ. The ends lost 0 bases at V and 7 bases at J; junction bases unmatched: 11. CDR3 size: 19 residues. For the CDR3, the DNA is TGTGCCAGCAGCTTAGCGAATAGGAAAGGGACTAGCGGGAGAAATGAGCAGTTCTTC. Encoded protein: CASSLANRKGTSGRNEQFF.

This clone came up once. The chain has TRBV7-9 and TRBJ2-3; D is uncertain. Trimming removed 2 bases at V and 2 bases at J, with 14 bases between. The germline CDR1 and CDR2 sequences are SEHNR and FQNEAQ (reference sequence). The CDR3 extends over 16 amino acids. CDR3 amino acids: CASSLWLVTTTDTQYF. The CDR3 DNA follows: TGTGCCAGCAGCTTATGGCTAGTGACCACCACAGATACGCAGTATTTT.

The J gene is TRBJ2-7, the V gene TRBV5-1; D gene ambiguous. The V end was cut by 4 bases, the J end by 2 bases, with 10 bases between. Germline CDR1 is SGHRS and CDR2 is YFSETQ. The length of the CDR3 is 13 residues. CDR3 sequence (DNA): TGCGCCAGCAGCGACGACACCACCTACGAGCAGTACTTC. This encodes CASSDDTTYEQYF.

The J gene is TRBJ2-3, the V gene TRBV15; 7 bases agree with TRBD2. The CDR3 consists of 15 residues. The germline V gene has CDR1 LNHNV and CDR2 YYDKDF (reference sequence). Unmatched junction bases numbered 0, after V lost 0 bases and J lost 0 bases. The CDR3 region is CATSRERGSTDTQYF. The CDR3 DNA reads as TGTGCCACCAGCAGAGAGCGGGGGAGCACAGATACGCAGTATTTT. Filled out from reference TRBV15 and TRBJ2-3, the complete variable domain reads DAMVIQNPRYQVTQFGKPVTLSCSQTLNHNVMYWYQQKSSQAPKLLFHYYDKDFNNEADTPDNFQSRRPNTSFCFLDIRSPGLGDTAMYLCATSRERGSTDTQYFGPGTRLTVL.

The gene calls are TRBV19 and TRBJ2-2; TRBD2 matches 10 bases. The trim removed 6 bases at V and 6 bases at J, leaving 7 bases unmatched. The CDR3 runs 15 residues. Per the germline V gene, CDR1 is LNHDA and CDR2 is SQIVND (reference sequence). The CDR3 coding sequence is TGTGCCAGTAGGAGGCCTAGCGGGAGACCCGGGGAGCTGTTTTTT. This sequence encodes CASRRPSGRPGELFF.

This clone came up once. The rearrangement links TRBV5-1 to TRBJ1-3; possible D gene TRBD1, 5 bases. The CDR3 is 14 amino acids. CDR1 and CDR2 from the germline V gene are SGHRS and YFSETQ. Trimming shortened V by 0 bases and J by 4 bases, and 8 bases separated the two germline ends. The CDR3 DNA follows: TGCGCCAGCAGCTTGGGAGACAGCGGAAACACCATATATTTT. Encoded protein: CASSLGDSGNTIYF.

The chain couples TRBV18 to TRBJ2-7; TRBD2 is a possible D gene (5 bases). This CDR3 spans 15 amino acids. Germline CDR1 reads KGHSH; CDR2 reads LQKENI. V was pared by 2 bases and J by 0 bases, with 11 bases between. The DNA of the CDR3 is TGTGCCAGCTCACCAAGCGGTCTAAGCTCCTACGAGCAGTACTTC. Translated, it gives CASSPSGLSSYEQYF.

The rearrangement uses TRBV28 and TRBJ2-5; 12 nucleotides line up with TRBD2. V dropped 2 bases and J dropped 6; count of bases not matched to a gene: 19. This CDR3 comprises 20 residues. CDR1 is MDHEN, CDR2 SYDVKM, per germline. As DNA, the CDR3 is TGTGCCAGCAGTTTAATCCCGCCCAGACTAGCGGGAGAATGGCGTAAGACCCAGTACTTC. As protein: CASSLIPPRLAGEWRKTQYF.

The chain employs TRBV29-1 and TRBJ1-1; weak D call: TRBD1 (6 bases). V shed 7 bases and J shed 4 bases, with 16 bases lying between them. The germline gives CDR1 SQVTM, CDR2 ANQGSEA. The CDR3 has 13 amino acids. In nucleotides, the CDR3 is TGCAGCGCAGAATTAGGGGGAACCACTGAAGCTTTCTTT. Residues: CSAELGGTTEAFF.